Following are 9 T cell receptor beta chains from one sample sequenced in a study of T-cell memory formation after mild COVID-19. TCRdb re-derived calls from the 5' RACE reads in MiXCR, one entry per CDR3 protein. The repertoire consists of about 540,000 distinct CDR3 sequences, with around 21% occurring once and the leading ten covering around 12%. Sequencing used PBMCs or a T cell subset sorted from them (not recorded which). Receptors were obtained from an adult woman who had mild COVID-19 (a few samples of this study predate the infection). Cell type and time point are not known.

CDR3 bases: TGTGCCAGCAGCCAACTCATCGCAGGGACCGATTACTATGGCTACACCTTC. Protein sequence: CASSQLIAGTDYYGYTF. The chain employs TRBV6-5 and TRBJ1-2, with TRBD1 as a possible D gene (5 bases). Per germline, CDR1 MNHEY and CDR2 SVGAGI. Deletions cut 6 bases from V and 3 bases from J, with 23 bases between. The CDR3 sequence is 17 residues long.

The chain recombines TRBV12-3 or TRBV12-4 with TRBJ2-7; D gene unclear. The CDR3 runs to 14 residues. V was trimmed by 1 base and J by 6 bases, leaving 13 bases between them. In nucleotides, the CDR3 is TGTGCCAGCAGTTTAGGACCCCCCGATTTCGAGCAGTACTTC. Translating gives CASSLGPPDFEQYF.

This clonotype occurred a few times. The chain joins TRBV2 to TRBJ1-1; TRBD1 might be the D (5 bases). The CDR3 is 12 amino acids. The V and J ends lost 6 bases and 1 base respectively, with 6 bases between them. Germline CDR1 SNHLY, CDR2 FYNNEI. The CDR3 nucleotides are TGTGCCAGCAGCAGGGAGAACACTGAAGCTTTCTTT. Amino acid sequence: CASSRENTEAFF. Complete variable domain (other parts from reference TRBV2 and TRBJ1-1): EPEVTQTPSHQVTQMGQEVILRCVPISNHLYFYWYRQILGQKVEFLVSFYNNEISEKSEIFDDQFSVERPDGSNFTLKIRSTKLEDSAMYFCASSRENTEAFFGQGTRLTVV.

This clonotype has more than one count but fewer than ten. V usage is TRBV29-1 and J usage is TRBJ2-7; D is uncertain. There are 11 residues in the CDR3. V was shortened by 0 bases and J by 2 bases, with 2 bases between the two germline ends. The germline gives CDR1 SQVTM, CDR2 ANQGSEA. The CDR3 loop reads CSVEETYEQYF. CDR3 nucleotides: TGCAGCGTTGAAGAGACCTACGAGCAGTACTTC.

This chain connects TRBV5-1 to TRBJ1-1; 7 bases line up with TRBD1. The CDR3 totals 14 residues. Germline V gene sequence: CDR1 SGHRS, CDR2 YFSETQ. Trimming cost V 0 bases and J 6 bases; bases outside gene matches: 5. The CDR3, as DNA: TGCGCCAGCAGCTTGGCCAGGGGGGCGGCTGAAGCTTTCTTT. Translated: CASSLARGAAEAFF.

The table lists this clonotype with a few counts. The CDR3 loop is CATSDTLVQYF. DNA for the CDR3: TGTGCCACCAGTGACACCCTAGTGCAGTACTTC. The chain recombines TRBV24-1 with TRBJ2-7; D is unclear. The V gene's germline CDR1 is KGHDR and CDR2 SFDVKD. This CDR3 spans 11 amino acids. V was cut by 4 bases and J by 9 bases, with 9 bases left in between.

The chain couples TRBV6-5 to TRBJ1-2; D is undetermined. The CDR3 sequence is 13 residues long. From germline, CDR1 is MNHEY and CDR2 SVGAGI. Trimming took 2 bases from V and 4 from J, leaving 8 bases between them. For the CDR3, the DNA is TGTGCCAGCAGTTACAAGGGAGGCTATGGCTACACCTTC. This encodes CASSYKGGYGYTF.

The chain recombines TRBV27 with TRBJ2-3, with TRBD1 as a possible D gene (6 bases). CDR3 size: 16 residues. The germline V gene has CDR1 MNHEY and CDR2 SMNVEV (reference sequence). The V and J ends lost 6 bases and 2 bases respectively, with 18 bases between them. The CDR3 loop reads CASRRETGSHTDTQYF. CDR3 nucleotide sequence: TGTGCCAGCAGACGAGAGACAGGTAGCCACACAGATACGCAGTATTTT.

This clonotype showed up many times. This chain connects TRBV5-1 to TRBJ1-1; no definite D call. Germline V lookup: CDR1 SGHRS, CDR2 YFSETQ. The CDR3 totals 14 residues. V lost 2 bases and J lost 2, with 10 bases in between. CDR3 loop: CASSFWTGNTEAFF. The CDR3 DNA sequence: TGCGCCAGCAGCTTTTGGACGGGAAACACTGAAGCTTTCTTT.